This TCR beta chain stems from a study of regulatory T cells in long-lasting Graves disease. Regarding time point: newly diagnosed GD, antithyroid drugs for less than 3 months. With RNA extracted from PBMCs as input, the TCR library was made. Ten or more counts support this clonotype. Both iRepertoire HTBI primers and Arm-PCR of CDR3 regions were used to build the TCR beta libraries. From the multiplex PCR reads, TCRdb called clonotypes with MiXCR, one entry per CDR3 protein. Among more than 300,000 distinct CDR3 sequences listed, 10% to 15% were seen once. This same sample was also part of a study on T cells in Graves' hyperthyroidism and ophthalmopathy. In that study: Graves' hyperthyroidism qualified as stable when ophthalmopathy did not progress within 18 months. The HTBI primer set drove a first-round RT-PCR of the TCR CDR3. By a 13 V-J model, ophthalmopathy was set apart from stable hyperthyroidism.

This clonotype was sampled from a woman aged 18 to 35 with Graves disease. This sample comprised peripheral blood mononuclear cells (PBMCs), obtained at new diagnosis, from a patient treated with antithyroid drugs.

CDR3 coding DNA: TGTGCCAGTAGTGTCTGGGGCGACAATGAGCAGTTCTTC. It encodes CASSVWGDNEQFF. V is TRBV19 and J is TRBJ2-1, with a weak D call TRBD1 (5 bases). The CDR3 runs 13 residues. Trimming stripped 5 bases from V and 5 bases from J, with 10 bases between. In germline, CDR1 is LNHDA, CDR2 SQIVND (reference sequence).